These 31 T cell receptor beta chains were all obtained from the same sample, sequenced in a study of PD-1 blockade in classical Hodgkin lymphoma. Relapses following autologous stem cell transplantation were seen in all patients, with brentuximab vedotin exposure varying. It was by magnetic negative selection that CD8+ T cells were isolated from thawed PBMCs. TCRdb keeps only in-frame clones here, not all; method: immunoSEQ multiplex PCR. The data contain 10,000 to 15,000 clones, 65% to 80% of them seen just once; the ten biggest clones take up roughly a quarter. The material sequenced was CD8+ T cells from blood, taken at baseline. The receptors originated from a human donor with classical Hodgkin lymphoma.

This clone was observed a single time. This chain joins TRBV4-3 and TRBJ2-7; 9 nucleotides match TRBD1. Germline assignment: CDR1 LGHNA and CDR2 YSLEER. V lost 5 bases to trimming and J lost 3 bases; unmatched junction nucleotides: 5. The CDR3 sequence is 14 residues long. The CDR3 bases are TGCGCCAGCAGCGACCGGGACAGGGTCTACGAGCAGTACTTC. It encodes CASSDRDRVYEQYF.

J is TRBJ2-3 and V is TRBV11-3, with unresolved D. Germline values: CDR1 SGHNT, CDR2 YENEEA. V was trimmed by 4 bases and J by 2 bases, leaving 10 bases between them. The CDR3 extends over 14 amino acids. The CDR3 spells CASSSSRFTDTQYF. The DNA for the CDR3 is TGTGCCAGCAGCTCCTCCCGGTTCACAGATACGCAGTATTTT.

The CDR3 region is CASSHRRQATPYEQYF. In nucleotides, the CDR3 is TGTGCCAGCAGCCATAGAAGACAGGCCACCCCCTACGAGCAGTACTTC. The chain has TRBV7-8 and TRBJ2-5, with a tentative D call TRBD1 (6 bases). Gene TRBJ2-7 matches the end of the DNA better, so the J call may be wrong. From germline, CDR1 is SGHVS and CDR2 FQNEAQ. The CDR3 extends over 16 amino acids.

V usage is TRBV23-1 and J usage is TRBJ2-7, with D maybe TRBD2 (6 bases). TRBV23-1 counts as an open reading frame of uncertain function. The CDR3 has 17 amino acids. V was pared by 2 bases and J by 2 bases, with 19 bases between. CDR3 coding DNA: TGCGCCAGCAGTCAAAGCCTTGGCGGGGCCCAAACCTACGAGCAGTACTTC. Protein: CASSQSLGGAQTYEQYF.

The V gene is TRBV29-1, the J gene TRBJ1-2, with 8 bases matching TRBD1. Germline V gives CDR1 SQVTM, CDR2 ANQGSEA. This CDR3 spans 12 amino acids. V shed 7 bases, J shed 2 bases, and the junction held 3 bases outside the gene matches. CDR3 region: CSGGQANYGYTF. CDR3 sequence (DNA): TGCAGCGGGGGACAGGCGAACTATGGCTACACCTTC. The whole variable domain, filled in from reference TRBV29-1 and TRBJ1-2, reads SAVISQKPSRDICQRGTSLTIQCQVDSQVTMMFWYRQQPGQSLTLIATANQGSEATYESGFVIDKFPISRPNLTFSTLTVSNMSPEDSSIYLCSGGQANYGYTFGSGTRLTVV.

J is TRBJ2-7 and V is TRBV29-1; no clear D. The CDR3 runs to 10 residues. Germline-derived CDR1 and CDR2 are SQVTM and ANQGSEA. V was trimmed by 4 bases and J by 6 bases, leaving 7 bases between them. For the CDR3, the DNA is TGCAGCGTTGTCCTTGGCGAGCAGTACTTC. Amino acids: CSVVLGEQYF.

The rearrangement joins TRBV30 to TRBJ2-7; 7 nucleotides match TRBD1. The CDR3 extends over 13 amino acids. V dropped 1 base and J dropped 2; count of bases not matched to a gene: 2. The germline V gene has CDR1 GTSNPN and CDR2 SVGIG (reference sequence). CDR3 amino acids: CAWSGQGPYEQYF. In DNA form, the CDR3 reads TGTGCCTGGAGTGGACAGGGCCCCTACGAGCAGTACTTC.

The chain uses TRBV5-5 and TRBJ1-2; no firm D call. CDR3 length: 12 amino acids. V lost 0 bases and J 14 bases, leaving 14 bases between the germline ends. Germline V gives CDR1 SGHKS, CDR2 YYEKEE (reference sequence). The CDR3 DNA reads TGTGCCAGCAGCTTGGAAGTCCCACTCGGGACCTTC. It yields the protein CASSLEVPLGTF.

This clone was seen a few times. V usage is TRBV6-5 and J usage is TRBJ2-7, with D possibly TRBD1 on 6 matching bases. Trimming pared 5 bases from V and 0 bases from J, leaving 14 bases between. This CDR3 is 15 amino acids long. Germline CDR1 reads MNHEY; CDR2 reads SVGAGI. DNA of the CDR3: TGTGCCAGCAGTCCCGTTCGGGACATCTCCTACGAGCAGTACTTC. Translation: CASSPVRDISYEQYF.

The CDR3 DNA sequence: TGTGCCAGCAGCTTCGGGGCTCTCACCGGGGAGCTGTTTTTT. This codes for CASSFGALTGELFF. The rearrangement links TRBV7-2 to TRBJ2-2; TRBD1 or TRBD2 may be the D gene (5 bases each). V lost 3 bases, J lost 4 bases, and 9 bases lay in between. The CDR3 runs 14 residues. Germline V lookup: CDR1 SGHTA, CDR2 FQGNSA.

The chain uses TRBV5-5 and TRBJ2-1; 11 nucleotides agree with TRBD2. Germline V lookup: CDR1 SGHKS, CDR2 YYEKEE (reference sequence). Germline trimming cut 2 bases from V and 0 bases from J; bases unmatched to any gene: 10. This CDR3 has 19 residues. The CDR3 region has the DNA TGTGCCAGCAGCTTTGTAGCGGGGGGGATGGTGAGCTCCTACAATGAGCAGTTCTTC. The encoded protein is CASSFVAGGMVSSYNEQFF. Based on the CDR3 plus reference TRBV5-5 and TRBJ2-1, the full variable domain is DAGVTQSPTHLIKTRGQQVTLRCSPISGHKSVSWYQQVLGQGPQFIFQYYEKEERGRGNFPDRFSARQFPNYSSELNVNALLLGDSALYLCASSFVAGGMVSSYNEQFFGPGTRLTVL.

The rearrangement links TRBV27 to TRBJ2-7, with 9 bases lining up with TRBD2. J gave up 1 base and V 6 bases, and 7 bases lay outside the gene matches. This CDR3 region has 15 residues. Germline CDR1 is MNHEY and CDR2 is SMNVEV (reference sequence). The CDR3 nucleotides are TGTGCCAGCAGCACAAGCGGGGGGCTTTCCTACGAGCAGTACTTC. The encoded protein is CASSTSGGLSYEQYF.

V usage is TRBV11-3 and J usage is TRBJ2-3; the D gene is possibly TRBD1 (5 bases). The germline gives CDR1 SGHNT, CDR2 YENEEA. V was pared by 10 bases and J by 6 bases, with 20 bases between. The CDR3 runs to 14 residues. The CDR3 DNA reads TGTGCCACAGAGGACAACCGCATCCCGGATACGCAGTATTTT. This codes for CATEDNRIPDTQYF.

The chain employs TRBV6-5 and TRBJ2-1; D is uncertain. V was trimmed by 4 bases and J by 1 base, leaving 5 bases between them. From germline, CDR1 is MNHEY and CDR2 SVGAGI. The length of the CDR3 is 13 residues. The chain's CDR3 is CASSSNSYNEQFF. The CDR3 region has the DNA TGTGCCAGCAGTTCTAATTCCTACAATGAGCAGTTCTTC.

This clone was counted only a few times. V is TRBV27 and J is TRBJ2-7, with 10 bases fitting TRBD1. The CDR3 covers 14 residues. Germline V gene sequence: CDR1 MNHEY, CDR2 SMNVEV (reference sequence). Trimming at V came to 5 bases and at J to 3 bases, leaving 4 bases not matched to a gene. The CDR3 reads CASSHGDRGYEQYF. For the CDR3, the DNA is TGTGCCAGCAGTCATGGGGACAGGGGCTACGAGCAGTACTTC.

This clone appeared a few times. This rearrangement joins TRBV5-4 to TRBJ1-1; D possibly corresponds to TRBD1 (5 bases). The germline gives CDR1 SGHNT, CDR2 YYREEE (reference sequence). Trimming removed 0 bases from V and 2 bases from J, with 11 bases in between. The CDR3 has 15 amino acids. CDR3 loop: CASSLEVGGNTEAFF. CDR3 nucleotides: TGTGCCAGCAGCTTGGAGGTGGGGGGAAACACTGAAGCTTTCTTT.

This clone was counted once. The CDR3 is CASSLANSYEQYF. The CDR3 region has the DNA TGTGCCAGCAGCTTAGCGAACTCCTACGAGCAGTACTTC. The chain couples TRBV7-9 to TRBJ2-5; no clear D gene. The better agreement between TRBJ2-7 and the DNA end casts doubt on the J call. Looked up from germline, CDR1 is SEHNR and CDR2 is FQNEAQ (reference sequence). The CDR3 is 13 residues long.

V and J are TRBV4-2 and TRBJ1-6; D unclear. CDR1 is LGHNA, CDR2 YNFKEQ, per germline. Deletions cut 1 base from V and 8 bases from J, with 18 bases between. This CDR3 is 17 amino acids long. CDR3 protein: CASSQVSRPPLHSPLHF. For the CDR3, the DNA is TGTGCCAGCAGCCAAGTGTCGAGACCTCCCTTACATTCACCCCTCCACTTT.

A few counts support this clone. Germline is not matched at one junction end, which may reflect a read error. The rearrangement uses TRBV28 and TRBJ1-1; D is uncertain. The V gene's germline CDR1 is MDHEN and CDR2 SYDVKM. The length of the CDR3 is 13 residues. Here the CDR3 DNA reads TGTGCCAGCAACCAGATAGGGAACTCTGAAGCTTTCTTT. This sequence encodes CASNQIGNSEAFF.

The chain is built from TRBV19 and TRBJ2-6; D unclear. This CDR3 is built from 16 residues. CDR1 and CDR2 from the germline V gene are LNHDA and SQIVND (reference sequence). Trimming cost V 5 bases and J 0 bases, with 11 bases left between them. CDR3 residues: CASSPGLSSGANVLTF. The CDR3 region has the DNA TGTGCCAGTAGTCCCGGGCTTAGCTCTGGGGCCAACGTCCTGACTTTC. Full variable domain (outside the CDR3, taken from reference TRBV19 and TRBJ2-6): DGGITQSPKYLFRKEGQNVTLSCEQNLNHDAMYWYRQDPGQGLRLIYYSQIVNDFQKGDIAEGYSVSREKKESFPLTVTSAQKNPTAFYLCASSPGLSSGANVLTFGAGSRLTVL.

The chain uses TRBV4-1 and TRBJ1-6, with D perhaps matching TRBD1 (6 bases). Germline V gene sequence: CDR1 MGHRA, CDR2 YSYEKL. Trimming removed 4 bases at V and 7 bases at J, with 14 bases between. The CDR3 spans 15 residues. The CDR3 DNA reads TGCGCCAGCAGCCTTCCCGGACAGAAGAATTCACCCCTCCACTTT. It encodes CASSLPGQKNSPLHF.

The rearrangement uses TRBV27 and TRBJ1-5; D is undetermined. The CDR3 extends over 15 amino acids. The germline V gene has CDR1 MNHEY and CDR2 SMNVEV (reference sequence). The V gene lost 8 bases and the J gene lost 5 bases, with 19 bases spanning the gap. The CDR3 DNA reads TGTGCCAGCCTAAAGACCCCGTACGCTTATCAGCCCCAGCATTTT. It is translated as CASLKTPYAYQPQHF.

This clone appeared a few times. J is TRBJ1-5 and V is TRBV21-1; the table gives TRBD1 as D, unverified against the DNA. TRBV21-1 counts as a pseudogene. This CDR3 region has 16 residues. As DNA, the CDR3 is TGTGCCAGCAGCAACCGACAGCCCCTCCAGGTCATGCCCCAGCATTTT. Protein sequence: CASSNRQPLQVMPQHF.

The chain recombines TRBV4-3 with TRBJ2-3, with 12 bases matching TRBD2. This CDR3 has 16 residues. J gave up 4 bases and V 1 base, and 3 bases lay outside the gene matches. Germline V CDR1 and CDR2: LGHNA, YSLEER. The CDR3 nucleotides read TGCGCCAGCAGCCAAGGGCTAGCGGGGGGGCCAGATACGCAGTATTTT. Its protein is CASSQGLAGGPDTQYF.

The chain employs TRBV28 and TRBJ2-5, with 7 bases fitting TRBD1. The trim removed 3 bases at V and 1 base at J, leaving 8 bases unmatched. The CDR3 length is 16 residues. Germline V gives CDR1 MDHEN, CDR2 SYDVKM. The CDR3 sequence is CASSLGDSFLQETQYF. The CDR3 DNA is TGTGCCAGCAGTTTGGGGGACAGTTTTCTCCAAGAGACCCAGTACTTC.

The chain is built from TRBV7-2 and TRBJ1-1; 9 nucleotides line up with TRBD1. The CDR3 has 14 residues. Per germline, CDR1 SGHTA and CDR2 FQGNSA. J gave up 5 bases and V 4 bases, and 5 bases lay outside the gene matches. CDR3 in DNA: TGTGCCAGCAGCTACGGACAGGGGATGACTGAAGCTTTCTTT. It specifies CASSYGQGMTEAFF.

Here the CDR3 reads CASSDRVNYGYTF. CDR3 nucleotide sequence: TGTGCCAGCAGCGACAGGGTTAACTATGGCTACACCTTC. The chain employs TRBV14 and TRBJ1-2; 7 bases fit TRBD1. CDR1 is SGHDN and CDR2 is FVKESK in the germline V gene. This CDR3 comprises 13 residues. V lost 5 bases, J lost 1 base, and 1 base stayed unmatched.

This CDR3 is CASSLVFGYNEQFF. CDR3 bases: TGTGCCAGCAGCTTAGTATTTGGCTACAATGAGCAGTTCTTC. V usage is TRBV9 and J usage is TRBJ2-1; D unclear. The CDR3 loop spans 14 amino acids. Germline assignment: CDR1 SGDLS and CDR2 YYNGEE. Trimming took 4 bases from V and 3 from J, leaving 11 bases between them.

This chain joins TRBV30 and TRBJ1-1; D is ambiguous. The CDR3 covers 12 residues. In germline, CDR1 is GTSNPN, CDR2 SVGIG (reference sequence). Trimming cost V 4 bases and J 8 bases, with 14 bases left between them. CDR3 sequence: CAWNWGGREAFF. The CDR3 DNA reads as TGTGCCTGGAATTGGGGAGGCAGGGAAGCTTTCTTT.

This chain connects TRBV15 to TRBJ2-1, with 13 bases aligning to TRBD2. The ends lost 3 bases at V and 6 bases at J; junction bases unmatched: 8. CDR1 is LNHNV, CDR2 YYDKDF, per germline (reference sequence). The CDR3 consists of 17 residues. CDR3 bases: TGTGCCACCAGCAGTACCTGGACTAGCGGGGGACCCAATGAGCAGTTCTTC. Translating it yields CATSSTWTSGGPNEQFF.

For the CDR3, the DNA is TGTGCCAGCAGCAACGTGGGGGGAACTGAAGCTTTCTTT. It encodes CASSNVGGTEAFF. This chain joins TRBV2 and TRBJ1-1; D may be TRBD1 (5 bases). With 6 bases removed from V and 5 bases from J, the gap between germline ends came to 13 bases. The V gene's germline CDR1 is SNHLY and CDR2 FYNNEI. There are 13 residues in the CDR3. The full variable domain, with the rest looked up from reference TRBV2 and TRBJ1-1, is EPEVTQTPSHQVTQMGQEVILRCVPISNHLYFYWYRQILGQKVEFLVSFYNNEISEKSEIFDDQFSVERPDGSNFTLKIRSTKLEDSAMYFCASSNVGGTEAFFGQGTRLTVV.